This is a list of T cell receptor beta chains from one sample in a study of cytomegalovirus exposure and HLA in healthy donors. The assay was immunoSEQ multiplex PCR, and TCRdb's table has in-frame clones only and misses some. There are 75,000 to 100,000 clones in the sample; approximately 80% occur only once, and around 3% lies in the top ten. Input material: PBMCs. The receptors come from a man between 40 and 49 years old in good health and CMV-seronegative. CDR3s include the opening cysteine and the closing phenylalanine or tryptophan. The D gene is left open where the match is weak. Clone size is given for some rows only: seen once, a few or many times, or a class if the clone is expanded.

J,D,size,V,DNA,CDR3
TRBJ1-6,NA,NA,TRBV9,TGTGCCAGCAGCGCCCAGACAGATTACAATTCACCCCTCCACTTT,CASSAQTDYNSPLHF
TRBJ2-7,TRBD2,NA,TRBV9,TGTGCCAGCAGCGGACTAGCGGGGGCCTACGAGCAGTACTTC,CASSGLAGAYEQYF
TRBJ2-7,NA,NA,TRBV6-6,TGTGCCAGCAGTTACGCGAGGGACACCCTCGAGCAGTACTTC,CASSYARDTLEQYF
TRBJ1-4,NA,NA,TRBV30,TGTGCCTGGAGTGTACTGGGGGCGACTAATGAAAAACTGTTTTTT,CAWSVLGATNEKLFF
TRBJ2-3,NA,NA,TRBV30,TGTGCCTGGAGTGTAACACTGACTAGCACAGATACGCAGTATTTT,CAWSVTLTSTDTQYF
TRBJ1-1,NA,NA,TRBV7-6,TGTGCCAGCAGCCCCGGGCGGGGGCTGGTAGCTGAAGCTTTCTTT,CASSPGRGLVAEAFF
TRBJ2-1,TRBD2,NA,TRBV5-6,TGTGCCAGCAGCTTGGTTGGTAGCGGGGGTAATGAGCAGTTCTTC,CASSLVGSGGNEQFF
TRBJ2-7,NA,NA,TRBV27,TGTGCCAGCAGTTTCGTACAGGGCTCCTACGAGCAGTACTTC,CASSFVQGSYEQYF
TRBJ2-7,NA,NA,TRBV5-4,TGTGCCAGCAGCCCAAAGACTCGATACGAGCAGTACTTC,CASSPKTRYEQYF
TRBJ1-1,NA,NA,TRBV19,TGTGCCAGTAGTATGATCGGCACTGAAGCTTTCTTT,CASSMIGTEAFF
TRBJ2-1,TRBD2,NA,TRBV5-8,TGTGCCAGCAGCTTAACTAGCGGGAGGCCCAATGAGCAGTTCTTC,CASSLTSGRPNEQFF
TRBJ2-5,TRBD2,once,TRBV2,TGTGCCAGCAGTCGTACTAGCGGGAAAGAGACCCAGTACTTC,CASSRTSGKETQYF
TRBJ2-1,NA,once,TRBV5-4,TGTGCCAGCACTCAGAGGGATGTCGACAATGAGCAGTTCTTC,CASTQRDVDNEQFF
TRBJ1-1,NA,once,TRBV10-3,TGTGCCATCAGTGAGGGTCGGGGGGTGAACACTGAAGCTTTCTTT,CAISEGRGVNTEAFF
TRBJ1-5,TRBD1,NA,TRBV7-8,TGTGCCAGCAGCTTAGGGGGACAGGGGGGAAATCAGCCCCAGCATTTT,CASSLGGQGGNQPQHF
TRBJ2-2,TRBD2,NA,TRBV15,TGTGCCACCAGCAGAGGCGGGGGCGGGGAGCTGTTTTTT,CATSRGGGGELFF
TRBJ1-4,NA,few,TRBV4-1,TGCGCCAGCAGCCATCTATGGGAGGGGGTGTCTAATGAAAAACTGTTTTTT,CASSHLWEGVSNEKLFF
TRBJ2-5,NA,NA,TRBV5-1,TGCGCCAGCAGCTTGGACGGCAGGGCAGGAGAGACCCAGTACTTC,CASSLDGRAGETQYF
TRBJ2-6,TRBD1,NA,TRBV18,TGTGCCAGCTCACCGTTTCCGGACAGGGCTGGGGCCAACGTCCTGACTTTC,CASSPFPDRAGANVLTF
TRBJ1-1,NA,few,TRBV5-1,TGCGCCAGCAGCTTGGGTCTACGGGGGGAGAACACTGAAGCTTTCTTT,CASSLGLRGENTEAFF
TRBJ2-7,NA,NA,TRBV10-1,TGCGCCAGCAGCCGTTTGCTACCCTCGGACGAGCAGTACTTC,CASSRLLPSDEQYF
TRBJ2-5,TRBD1,NA,TRBV19,TGTGCCAGTAGTGCGGACAGGGTTGGTGAAGAGACCCAGTACTTC,CASSADRVGEETQYF
TRBJ1-5,NA,NA,TRBV9,TGTGCCAGCAGCGGGGGGGGGCTGTTACAGCCCCAGCATTTT,CASSGGGLLQPQHF
TRBJ1-1,TRBD1,NA,TRBV2,TGTGCCAGCAGTGTGACAGGGGGGTCCCCGAACACTGAAGCTTTCTTT,CASSVTGGSPNTEAFF
TRBJ2-7,TRBD1,NA,TRBV5-1,TGCGCCAGCAGCCCAGGACAGGGCTTGAGTGACGAGCAGTACTTC,CASSPGQGLSDEQYF
TRBJ1-5,NA,NA,TRBV7-8,TGTGCCACCAGCAGGGGCAGGTATCAGCCCCAGCATTTT,CATSRGRYQPQHF
TRBJ2-1,TRBD2,once,TRBV23-1,TGCGCCAGCAGTCAATCTAGCGGGAGGGCGAATGAGCAGTTCTTC,CASSQSSGRANEQFF
TRBJ1-1,TRBD1,NA,TRBV5-1,TGCGCCAGCAGCGATCAGGGGGCGCGAGCTTTCTTT,CASSDQGARAFF
TRBJ2-1,TRBD2,NA,TRBV28,TGTGCCAGCAGTCCGACTAGCAACCAGTACAATGAGCAGTTCTTC,CASSPTSNQYNEQFF
TRBJ1-5,NA,NA,TRBV30,TGTGCCTGGGGCCGAGGCCGCGGCAATCAGCCCCAGCATTTT,CAWGRGRGNQPQHF
TRBJ1-5,TRBD1,few,TRBV5-1,TGCGCCAGCAGCTTAGGGGGCCGGGTAAATCAGCCCCAGCATTTT,CASSLGGRVNQPQHF
TRBJ2-7,TRBD2,many,TRBV9,TGTGCCAGCAGCGTAGGGTCGGGGGGGACCTACGAGCAGTACTTC,CASSVGSGGTYEQYF
TRBJ1-5,TRBD1,NA,TRBV9,TGTGCCAGCAGCGTAGAGGGGGCCGGCAATCAGCCCCAGCATTTT,CASSVEGAGNQPQHF
TRBJ2-2,NA,few,TRBV6-6,TGTGCCAGCAGTACGGCCGGGGAGCTGTTTTTT,CASSTAGELFF
TRBJ1-6,NA,NA,TRBV27,TGTGCCAGCAGATCCACGGGGGGGAACACCTATAATTCACCCCTCCACTTT,CASRSTGGNTYNSPLHF
TRBJ1-6,NA,NA,TRBV7-9,TGTGCCAGCAGCCCCGGGAACTATAATTCACCCCTCCACTTT,CASSPGNYNSPLHF
TRBJ2-7,NA,NA,TRBV5-6,TGTGCCAGCAGCTTTCAGAACTTGGGCAACGAGCAGTACTTC,CASSFQNLGNEQYF
TRBJ1-3,NA,NA,TRBV5-6,TGTGCCAGCAGCTTGAGTTTAGCTGCCTCTGGAAACACCATATATTTT,CASSLSLAASGNTIYF
TRBJ2-3,NA,few,TRBV7-2,TGTGCCAGCAGCTTAGGAGGCGGATTCATGTTCACAGATACGCAGTATTTT,CASSLGGGFMFTDTQYF
TRBJ1-2,TRBD1,few,TRBV29-1,TGCAGCGGGACAGGGGATGGCTACACCTTC,CSGTGDGYTF
TRBJ1-2,NA,once,TRBV30,TGTGCCTGGAGTGTCGGGGAAAACTACTATGGCTACACCTTC,CAWSVGENYYGYTF
TRBJ1-6,NA,NA,TRBV28,TGTGCCAGCAGTTTACATCCAGGAGGAAATTCACCCCTCCACTTT,CASSLHPGGNSPLHF
TRBJ1-6,TRBD1,NA,TRBV9,TGTGCCAGCAGCTCAGAGACAGGGAGGAATTCACCCCTCCACTTT,CASSSETGRNSPLHF
TRBJ1-6,NA,NA,TRBV30,TGTGCCTGGAGTGGGGACACCTATTCACCCCTCCACTTT,CAWSGDTYSPLHF
TRBJ2-5,NA,once,TRBV7-9,TGTGCCAGCAGCTTAGATCCTCGAGGTTTTGGGACCCAGTACTTC,CASSLDPRGFGTQYF
TRBJ2-7,NA,medium-sized,TRBV6-5,TGTGCCAGCAGTTTAGGGCAGGGAGGCGAGCAGTACTTC,CASSLGQGGEQYF
TRBJ2-2,NA,NA,TRBV2,TGTGCCAGCAGTGCACTGCAGGGGGGGAACACCGGGGAGCTGTTTTTT,CASSALQGGNTGELFF
TRBJ2-1,NA,NA,TRBV7-3,TGTGCCAGCAGCTTAAGCGGGGGCCCATACAATGAGCAGTTCTTC,CASSLSGGPYNEQFF
TRBJ2-5,TRBD2,NA,TRBV10-3,TGTGCCATCAACGACCTTGAGCGGGGGCGGGAGACCCAGTACTTC,CAINDLERGRETQYF
TRBJ2-1,TRBD1,NA,TRBV5-5,TGTGCCAGCAGCTTATCCCCGGGACAGGGGAACAATGAGCAGTTCTTC,CASSLSPGQGNNEQFF
TRBJ1-2,NA,NA,TRBV19,TGTGCCAGTAGTCAAACCGGAGAGGGCTATGGCTACACCTTC,CASSQTGEGYGYTF
TRBJ1-6,TRBD1,NA,TRBV5-4,TGTGCCAGCAGCCCGGGAGGGACAGAGAATTCACCCCTCCACTTT,CASSPGGTENSPLHF
TRBJ1-1,TRBD1,NA,TRBV5-1,TGCGCCAGCAGCTTGGTTGGGGCCGGACAGGGTGATACTGAAGCTTTCTTT,CASSLVGAGQGDTEAFF
TRBJ1-1,TRBD1,NA,TRBV4-2,TGTGCCAGCAGCCAGGTCACAGGGGGCACTGAAGCTTTCTTT,CASSQVTGGTEAFF
TRBJ2-2,NA,few,TRBV30,TGTGCCTGGATTACGGGGGAGGACACCGGGGAGCTGTTTTTT,CAWITGEDTGELFF
TRBJ1-2,TRBD1,NA,TRBV2,TGTGCCAGCAGTGAAGGACCGGGACAGGGAAGTTATGGCTACACCTTC,CASSEGPGQGSYGYTF
TRBJ2-5,NA,few,TRBV7-9,TGTGCCAGCAGCTGGAGCACTAGTGTCCAAGAGACCCAGTACTTC,CASSWSTSVQETQYF
TRBJ2-7,TRBD1,NA,TRBV28,TGTGCCAGCAGTTTAGCTGGGACAGGGACTACCTACGAGCAGTACTTC,CASSLAGTGTTYEQYF
TRBJ1-1,NA,NA,TRBV5-1,TGCGCCAGCAGCTCCCCGCGGGGCAACACTGAAGCTTTCTTT,CASSSPRGNTEAFF
TRBJ2-2,NA,NA,TRBV6-1,TGTGCCAGCAGTGAAGCTAGTTTGAACACCGGGGAGCTGTTTTTT,CASSEASLNTGELFF